This is a list of T cell receptor beta chains from one sample in a study of CD8 T cells in Susac syndrome. TCRdb ran MiXCR on the immunoSEQ multiplex PCR reads and lists one entry per CDR3 protein. This sample has roughly 330,000 distinct CDR3 sequences, with about 91% found just once. The sequenced material came from CD4+ T cells from PBMCs. These TCRs come from a human donor with multiple sclerosis. The CDR3 runs from the conserved cysteine through the conserved F or W. D genes are given only for firm matches. Clone size is not always given. Where it is, it says once, few, many or a class for expanded clones.

D gene	V gene	clone size	J gene	CDR3 DNA	CDR3 protein
.	TRBV29-1	once	TRBJ2-1	TGCAGCGCCGGCCCCCCGGGACAATACAATGAGCAGTTCTTC	CSAGPPGQYNEQFF
.	TRBV30	.	TRBJ1-2	TGTGCCTGGAGTGCCCCCCGGGACGGACACTATGGCTACACCTTC	CAWSAPRDGHYGYTF
.	TRBV6-5	.	TRBJ2-5	TGTGCCAGCAGTTACGTCGGGGGACAAACGGAGACCCAGTACTTC	CASSYVGGQTETQYF
TRBD2	TRBV7-8	.	TRBJ2-5	TGTGCCAGCAGCAACCGGGACTACAACTTCCAAGAGACCCAGTACTTC	CASSNRDYNFQETQYF
TRBD1	TRBV5-1	.	TRBJ1-6	TGCGCCAGCAGCTGGGGACAGAATTCACCCCTCCACTTT	CASSWGQNSPLHF
.	TRBV2	.	TRBJ2-7	TGTGCCAGCAGCCCTGACGGTGGTCTCTCCTACGAGCAGTACTTC	CASSPDGGLSYEQYF
.	TRBV7-8	.	TRBJ1-5	TGTGCCAGCAGTCCCGGTAGCAGCGGCAATCAGCCCCAGCATTTT	CASSPGSSGNQPQHF
.	TRBV19	.	TRBJ2-5	TGTGCCAGTACCCCCCGTGGCAGGGGAGAGACCCAGTACTTC	CASTPRGRGETQYF
.	TRBV5-4	.	TRBJ2-6	TGTGCCAGCAGCTTTCCGGGGGCTAACGGGGCCAACGTCCTGACTTTC	CASSFPGANGANVLTF
TRBD1	TRBV30	.	TRBJ1-1	TGTGCCTGGAGCGACAGGGGTTCGAACACTGAAGCTTTCTTT	CAWSDRGSNTEAFF
TRBD2	TRBV19	.	TRBJ2-1	TGTGCCAGTAGTCCACGGGAGGGGAGTGATGAGCAGTTCTTC	CASSPREGSDEQFF
TRBD1	TRBV29-1	.	TRBJ1-2	TGCAGCGGGGGGACAGGGTCCGGCTACACCTTC	CSGGTGSGYTF
.	TRBV25-1	.	TRBJ1-2	TGTGCCAGCAGTCGGGGCGGGGGGAAAAGGTCGGCGGATGGCTACACCTTC	CASSRGGGKRSADGYTF
TRBD2	TRBV5-1	.	TRBJ2-3	TGCGCCAGCAGCTTGGAGGCGGGGGGGCCAGATACGCAGTATTTT	CASSLEAGGPDTQYF
TRBD2	TRBV9	.	TRBJ2-5	TGTGCCAGCAGCGGCGGGGGGGCGCACCAAGAGACCCAGTACTTC	CASSGGGAHQETQYF
.	TRBV29-1	.	TRBJ1-2	TGCAGCGTCCAAGTTCTGAATGGCTACACCTTC	CSVQVLNGYTF
.	TRBV30	.	TRBJ1-1	TGTGCCTGCCATTCTGAGGCCTACACTGAAGCTTTCTTT	CACHSEAYTEAFF
.	TRBV30	.	TRBJ1-2	TGTGCCTGGAGTCGCCAGGGCTATGGCTACACCTTC	CAWSRQGYGYTF
TRBD2	TRBV5-1	.	TRBJ2-3	TGCGCCAGCAGCACCCCGGGAGCGGGGGGCCCCGTCCCTAGAGATACGCAGTATTTT	CASSTPGAGGPVPRDTQYF
.	TRBV6-1	many	TRBJ2-7	TGTGCCAGCACCAAGAGGGACGGCTACGAGCAGTACTTC	CASTKRDGYEQYF
TRBD1	TRBV2	few	TRBJ2-2	TGTGCCAGCAGCCCTCCTGGGCAGGGGGTCACCGGGGAGCTGTTTTTT	CASSPPGQGVTGELFF
.	TRBV21-1	.	TRBJ1-2	TGTGCCAGCAGCAAAGTCGGCAGAAACTATGGCTACACCTTC	CASSKVGRNYGYTF
TRBD1	TRBV19	.	TRBJ1-4	TGTGCCAGTAGGATTACAGGGGCGGAGGGTGAAAAACTGTTTTTT	CASRITGAEGEKLFF
TRBD2	TRBV30	.	TRBJ2-3	TGTGCCTGGAGTGCGGGACTAGCGGGAGTTAGAGATACGCAGTATTTT	CAWSAGLAGVRDTQYF